The next 32 T cell receptor beta chains were all read from a single sample in a study of cytomegalovirus exposure and HLA in healthy donors. Using immunoSEQ multiplex PCR, the repertoire was profiled, and TCRdb retains in-frame clones only, with some absent. The sample lists 35,000 to 40,000 clones, 80% to 95% occurring once. Sequencing was carried out using PBMCs. The receptor set was obtained from a man between 18 and 29 years old in good health and CMV-seronegative.

The CDR3 region is CASSLVGGGNEQFF. In nucleotides, the CDR3 is TGCGCCAGCAGCTTGGTCGGAGGAGGCAATGAGCAGTTCTTC. The chain employs TRBV5-1 and TRBJ2-1, with a tentative D call TRBD2 (5 bases). The CDR3 loop spans 14 amino acids. V dropped 0 bases and J dropped 6 bases, with 10 bases sitting between them. Germline V gene sequence: CDR1 SGHRS, CDR2 YFSETQ. Full variable domain (outside the CDR3, taken from reference TRBV5-1 and TRBJ2-1): KAGVTQTPRYLIKTRGQQVTLSCSPISGHRSVSWYQQTPGQGLQFLFEYFSETQRNKGNFPGRFSGRQFSNSRSEMNVSTLELGDSALYLCASSLVGGGNEQFFGPGTRLTVL.

The chain recombines TRBV19 with TRBJ1-2, with TRBD1 identical over 9 bases. The CDR3 is 14 amino acids. V lost 3 bases to trimming and J lost 1 base; unmatched junction nucleotides: 0. Germline assignment: CDR1 LNHDA and CDR2 SQIVND (reference sequence). Written as DNA, the CDR3 is TGTGCCAGTAGTATGGGACAGGGTAACTATGGCTACACCTTC. This encodes CASSMGQGNYGYTF.

The chain couples TRBV7-9 to TRBJ2-3; 11 nucleotides align to TRBD2. The CDR3 consists of 15 residues. The V and J ends lost 3 bases and 5 bases, in that order; junction bases with no gene match: 4. Germline V gene data show CDR1 as SEHNR and CDR2 as FQNEAQ (reference sequence). The DNA of the CDR3 is TGTGCCAGCAGCTTTAGCGGGGGGGCTAGAGATACGCAGTATTTT. This gives the protein CASSFSGGARDTQYF.

Written as DNA, the CDR3 is TGCGCCAGCAGCGTCACAGGGTTCGTCTCAGATACGCAGTATTTT. This codes for CASSVTGFVSDTQYF. The V gene is TRBV5-1, the J gene TRBJ2-3; weak D call: TRBD1 (6 bases). The length of the CDR3 is 15 residues. V lost 4 bases and J lost 4, with 16 bases in between. Germline assignment: CDR1 SGHRS and CDR2 YFSETQ.

The chain recombines TRBV19 with TRBJ1-4; the D is unclear. Trimming stripped 5 bases from V and 0 bases from J, with 7 bases between. The CDR3 runs to 14 residues. Germline CDR1 and CDR2: LNHDA and SQIVND (reference sequence). The CDR3, as DNA: TGTGCCAGTAGTCGGCAGGCAACTAATGAAAAACTGTTTTTT. Translation: CASSRQATNEKLFF.

The chain combines TRBV11-2 with TRBJ1-1; 7 bases match TRBD1. V was pared by 4 bases and J by 0 bases, with 5 bases of the junction left unmatched. The CDR3 length is 15 residues. From germline, CDR1 is SGHAT and CDR2 FQNNGV. CDR3 in amino acids: CASSSGQILNTEAFF. The DNA for the CDR3 is TGTGCCAGCAGCTCGGGACAGATCTTGAACACTGAAGCTTTCTTT.

J is TRBJ1-1 and V is TRBV5-1; perhaps TRBD1 as D (6 bases). The CDR3 spans 14 residues. V shed 0 bases and J shed 1 base, with 7 bases lying between them. Germline V gene data show CDR1 as SGHRS and CDR2 as YFSETQ. As DNA, the CDR3 is TGCGCCAGCAGCTTGGAGACAGGGAACACTGAAGCTTTCTTT. Residues: CASSLETGNTEAFF.

The gene calls are TRBV1 and TRBJ2-7; the D call of TRBD1 is as the table states it, not checked on the DNA. TRBV1 is a known pseudogene. CDR3 length equals 16 residues. The CDR3 DNA reads as TGCACCAGCAGCCAAGACCGACAGGAGTACTACTACGAGCAGTACTTC. Amino acids: CTSSQDRQEYYYEQYF.

The J gene is TRBJ1-3, the V gene TRBV9; D ambiguous. CDR1 SGDLS and CDR2 YYNGEE come from the germline V gene. Trimming stripped 7 bases from V and 9 bases from J, with 11 bases between. The CDR3 length is 11 residues. The CDR3 DNA is TGTGCCAGCGGGCGTGAGGGCACCATATATTTT. Translated, it gives CASGREGTIYF.

This rearrangement joins TRBV11-2 to TRBJ2-5, with 7 bases lining up with TRBD2. Looked up from germline, CDR1 is SGHAT and CDR2 is FQNNGV. This CDR3 comprises 17 residues. V shed 0 bases, J shed 2 bases, and the junction held 9 bases outside the gene matches. The CDR3 sequence is CASSLERSGVGQETQYF. In nucleotides, the CDR3 is TGTGCCAGCAGCTTAGAGAGGAGCGGGGTAGGGCAAGAGACCCAGTACTTC.

The DNA of the CDR3 is TGTGCCAGTAGCGGGACAGGGGGCTACACTGAAGCTTTCTTT. Protein: CASSGTGGYTEAFF. The gene calls are TRBV19 and TRBJ1-1; 12 bases are a match to TRBD1. The CDR3 covers 14 residues. CDR1 and CDR2 (germline): LNHDA, SQIVND (reference sequence). Trimming at V came to 6 bases and at J to 3 bases, leaving 2 bases not matched to a gene.

The chain couples TRBV27 to TRBJ2-5; 10 bases align to TRBD1. Trimming cost V 4 bases and J 5 bases; bases outside gene matches: 7. This CDR3 region has 15 residues. From germline, CDR1 is MNHEY and CDR2 SMNVEV (reference sequence). The CDR3 sequence is CASSSPGTGEETQYF. The CDR3 nucleotides are TGTGCCAGCAGTTCTCCGGGGACAGGGGAGGAGACCCAGTACTTC.

The genes are TRBV2 and TRBJ1-4; 8 nucleotides align to TRBD1. With V trimmed by 6 bases and J by 1 base, 4 bases remained unmatched. From germline, CDR1 is SNHLY and CDR2 FYNNEI. The CDR3 length is 15 residues. The CDR3 DNA sequence: TGTGCCAGCAGGGGTGACAGGGGAACTAATGAAAAACTGTTTTTT. Protein sequence: CASRGDRGTNEKLFF.

The CDR3 is CASSLVFGYEQYF. CDR3 nucleotides: TGTGCCAGCAGCTTAGTTTTCGGCTACGAGCAGTACTTC. This chain joins TRBV7-6 and TRBJ2-7, with D hard to call. This CDR3 spans 13 amino acids. The V end lost 1 base, the J end lost 3 bases, and 7 bases lay between the germline ends. Germline-derived CDR1 and CDR2 are SGHVS and FNYEAQ.

The chain employs TRBV19 and TRBJ1-1; 8 nucleotides line up with TRBD1. Germline-derived CDR1 and CDR2 are LNHDA and SQIVND (reference sequence). The CDR3 has 12 amino acids. Losses at the gene ends were 7 bases for V and 6 bases for J; bases not matched to a gene: 4. The CDR3 DNA reads TGTGCCAGTACCCACAGGGGGGCTGAAGCTTTCTTT. Protein product: CASTHRGAEAFF.

The chain links TRBV13 to TRBJ2-1; D is perhaps TRBD1 (5 bases). Germline CDR1 is PRHDT and CDR2 is FYEKMQ (reference sequence). CDR3 size: 13 residues. V lost 3 bases and J 6 bases, leaving 9 bases between the germline ends. CDR3 coding DNA: TGTGCCAGCAGCTTGGACACTCCCAATGAGCAGTTCTTC. Translated, it gives CASSLDTPNEQFF.

This clone was observed a few times. The rearrangement joins TRBV25-1 to TRBJ1-6; 7 bases map to TRBD1. Germline V gene data show CDR1 as MGHDK and CDR2 as SYGVNS. This CDR3 spans 16 amino acids. With 4 bases clipped from V and 5 bases from J, the junction kept 8 bases outside the gene matches. CDR3 sequence: CASSAHRDSHNSPLHF. For the CDR3, the DNA is TGTGCCAGCAGTGCACATCGGGACAGTCATAATTCACCCCTCCACTTT.

V and J are TRBV7-2 and TRBJ2-1; TRBD2 matches at 8 bases. Germline V lookup: CDR1 SGHTA, CDR2 FQGNSA. The CDR3 is 15 residues long. The junction had 8 bases not matched to a gene; V was cut back by 2 bases and J by 8 bases. Here the CDR3 DNA reads TGTGCCAGCAGCTTATCGGGGGGGCATGTTCATGAGCAGTTCTTC. This encodes CASSLSGGHVHEQFF.

This clone has a single count. This chain uses TRBV1 with TRBJ2-1; TRBD2, the table's D call, was not compared with the DNA. TRBV1 represents a pseudogene. The CDR3 sequence is 16 residues long. The CDR3 DNA is TGCACCAGCAGCCAAAACCGGGACTATGGGCACAATGAGCAGTTCTTC. Residues: CTSSQNRDYGHNEQFF.

CDR3 protein: CASSLHGGGEKLFF. CDR3 sequence (DNA): TGTGCCAGCAGCTTACACGGAGGCGGTGAAAAACTGTTTTTT. The rearrangement links TRBV27 to TRBJ1-4; D is undetermined. CDR3 length: 14 amino acids. From germline, CDR1 is MNHEY and CDR2 SMNVEV (reference sequence). V was trimmed by 6 bases and J by 7 bases, leaving 15 bases between them.

The CDR3 here is CASSSVLYEQYF. The CDR3 bases are TGTGCCAGCAGTTCCGTGCTATACGAGCAGTACTTC. The chain uses TRBV25-1 and TRBJ2-7; the D is unclear. With 5 bases removed from V and 4 bases from J, the gap between germline ends came to 9 bases. The CDR3 is made up of 12 amino acids. From germline, CDR1 is MGHDK and CDR2 SYGVNS.

The chain employs TRBV6-1 and TRBJ2-1; D is possibly TRBD1 (6 bases). The V gene lost 6 bases and the J gene lost 1 base, with 13 bases spanning the gap. Germline V CDR1 and CDR2: MNHNS, SASEGT. The CDR3 is made up of 15 amino acids. The CDR3 is CASRPRQDSYNEQFF. The CDR3 DNA sequence: TGTGCCAGCAGGCCAAGACAGGATTCCTACAATGAGCAGTTCTTC.

The chain links TRBV9 to TRBJ2-1, with D perhaps matching TRBD2 (6 bases). The CDR3 totals 16 residues. CDR1 is SGDLS, CDR2 YYNGEE, per germline. Trimming took 3 bases from V and 3 from J, leaving 16 bases between them. CDR3 sequence (DNA): TGTGCCAGCAGCGGAACAAGCGGGTCGGACTACAATGAGCAGTTCTTC. This encodes CASSGTSGSDYNEQFF.

The chain uses TRBV5-6 and TRBJ1-3; the match to TRBD1 covers 8 bases. The V and J ends lost 4 bases and 2 bases, in that order; junction bases with no gene match: 8. The CDR3 has 16 amino acids. Per germline, CDR1 SGHDT and CDR2 YYEEEE. CDR3 loop: CASSTLQGGAGNTIYF. CDR3 nucleotide sequence: TGTGCCAGCAGCACACTACAGGGGGGAGCTGGAAACACCATATATTTT.

J is TRBJ2-7 and V is TRBV19, with TRBD1 as a possible D gene (6 bases). CDR1 and CDR2 from the germline V gene are LNHDA and SQIVND (reference sequence). Trimming left V 6 bases short and J 3 bases short, with 15 bases between. The CDR3 extends over 14 amino acids. The CDR3 spells CASSSTGTDYEQYF. The CDR3 bases are TGTGCCAGTAGCTCGACAGGAACCGACTACGAGCAGTACTTC.

The chain has TRBV6-6 and TRBJ1-5, with TRBD1 identical over 7 bases. Germline V lookup: CDR1 MNHNY, CDR2 SVGAGI (reference sequence). CDR3 length: 15 amino acids. With V trimmed by 0 bases and J by 5 bases, 4 bases remained unmatched. The CDR3 DNA is TGTGCCAGCAGTTACTCGAGAACAGGGGATCAGCCCCAGCATTTT. Amino acids: CASSYSRTGDQPQHF.

This sequence joins TRBV11-3 and TRBJ2-2, with TRBD2 as a possible D gene (5 bases). The CDR3 has 16 residues. Trimming removed 4 bases at V and 0 bases at J, with 12 bases between. Germline values: CDR1 SGHNT, CDR2 YENEEA. The CDR3 nucleotides are TGTGCCAGCAGCTCCGGGGTAGGAGCGAACACCGGGGAGCTGTTTTTT. Encoded protein: CASSSGVGANTGELFF.

The rearrangement uses TRBV11-2 and TRBJ2-3; 11 bases map to TRBD1. The V gene end was trimmed by 5 bases and the J gene end by 5 bases; junction bases not matched to a gene: 6. Germline loops: CDR1 SGHAT, CDR2 FQNNGV. The CDR3 is made up of 15 amino acids. As DNA, the CDR3 is TGTGCCAGCAGCCAAAGGACAGGGGGCCGAGATACGCAGTATTTT. It yields the protein CASSQRTGGRDTQYF.

This sequence joins TRBV29-1 and TRBJ2-1; 7 bases align to TRBD2. With V trimmed by 1 base and J by 5 bases, 8 bases remained unmatched. CDR3 size: 15 residues. Germline V gives CDR1 SQVTM, CDR2 ANQGSEA. In nucleotides, the CDR3 is TGCAGCGTTGAAGGGAAGGGACTACACCACAATGAGCAGTTCTTC. It encodes CSVEGKGLHHNEQFF.

This chain joins TRBV7-3 and TRBJ2-3; 7 bases line up with TRBD1. This CDR3 spans 13 amino acids. Per the germline V gene, CDR1 is SGHTA and CDR2 is FQGTGA. V dropped 2 bases and J dropped 4; count of bases not matched to a gene: 0. The CDR3 bases are TGTGCCAGCAGCTTACAGGGGGCAGATACGCAGTATTTT. Translating it yields CASSLQGADTQYF.

The rearrangement uses TRBV7-9 and TRBJ2-5; TRBD1 aligns across 11 bases. Germline CDR1 reads SEHNR; CDR2 reads FQNEAQ (reference sequence). Germline trimming cut 5 bases from V and 7 bases from J; bases unmatched to any gene: 9. CDR3 length equals 15 residues. This chain's CDR3 is CASSPRTGGKGTQYF. For the CDR3, the DNA is TGTGCCAGCAGCCCAAGGACAGGGGGCAAAGGGACCCAGTACTTC.

This chain uses TRBV10-2 with TRBJ1-2, with 7 bases matching TRBD1. Germline values: CDR1 WSHSY, CDR2 SAAADI. The CDR3 runs to 14 residues. V lost 2 bases to trimming and J lost 4 bases; unmatched junction nucleotides: 4. The CDR3 sequence: CASSETGVSYGYTF. Here the CDR3 DNA reads TGCGCCAGCAGTGAGACAGGGGTGAGCTATGGCTACACCTTC.